Given below is one T cell receptor (beta chain) in context. The source of the sample is a study of blood T cell repertoires in COVID-19. This CDR3 has 16 residues. J lost 0 bases, V lost 3 bases, and 6 bases had no gene match. Per germline, CDR1 SGHTA and CDR2 FQGNSA. Generated by immunoSEQ multiplex PCR, the TCRdb table keeps only in-frame clones and is missing some. The repertoire holds about 41,000 clones, with about four fifths as singletons. Sequenced sample: peripheral blood. This sequence originates from a woman of 80 years or more with acute or convalescent COVID-19. The chain is built from TRBV7-2 and TRBJ1-2; 8 bases map to TRBD1. This CDR3 is CASSLSTGGANYGYTF. The CDR3 DNA reads TGTGCCAGCAGCTTGTCCACAGGGGGTGCTAACTATGGCTACACCTTC.